Following are 17 T cell receptor beta chains from one sample sequenced in a study of molecular identifiers for immune sequencing clone quantification. MiXCR, run by TCRdb on the PCR reads, gives a single entry per CDR3 protein. The repertoire holds approximately 41,000 distinct CDR3 sequences, with approximately 21% as singletons. Sequenced material: naive CD8+ T cells from blood, with Jurkat cell RNA spiked in. The subset was: FACS-sorted CD8+CD4-CCR7+CD45RA+ naive T cells. The receptors here all came from a human donor in good health. Some libraries in this study had Jurkat cell RNA spiked in.

The chain combines TRBV6-2 or TRBV6-3 with TRBJ1-2, with TRBD1 as a possible D gene (6 bases). Germline CDR1 MNHEY, CDR2 SVGEGT. V was pared by 4 bases and J by 0 bases, with 9 bases between. The length of the CDR3 is 14 residues. The CDR3 loop reads CASSWGQTNYGYTF. The CDR3 bases are TGTGCCAGCAGTTGGGGGCAGACTAACTATGGCTACACCTTC.

The sample holds many counts of this clonotype. The chain recombines TRBV12-3 or TRBV12-4 with TRBJ2-7, with no clear D. Trimming stripped 6 bases from V and 2 bases from J, with 8 bases between. The CDR3 is 12 amino acids. The chain's CDR3 is CASSRSTYEQYF. The CDR3 nucleotides read TGTGCCAGCAGCCGCTCTACCTACGAGCAGTACTTC.

Ten or more counts support this clonotype. The chain joins TRBV4-3 to TRBJ1-1; D is possibly TRBD1 (5 bases). Germline V gives CDR1 LGHNA, CDR2 YSLEER. Trimming took 0 bases from V and 6 from J, leaving 11 bases between them. There are 14 residues in the CDR3. The CDR3 loop reads CASSQDSGGSEAFF. In DNA, the CDR3 is TGCGCCAGCAGCCAAGATAGCGGGGGATCTGAAGCTTTCTTT.

This clonotype appeared many times. The V gene is TRBV14, the J gene TRBJ1-6; D ambiguous. There are 13 residues in the CDR3. The germline V gene encodes CDR1 SGHDN and CDR2 FVKESK. The ends were cut back, 4 bases at V and 7 bases at J, with 8 bases in the middle. The CDR3 reads CASSLHPNSPLHF. The CDR3 region has the DNA TGTGCCAGCAGCCTACATCCAAATTCACCCCTCCACTTT.

In its sample, this clonotype was seen many times. The chain carries TRBV27 and TRBJ2-1; 9 positions agree with TRBD2. The junction had 8 bases not matched to a gene; V was cut back by 1 base and J by 4 bases. Per the germline V gene, CDR1 is MNHEY and CDR2 is SMNVEV (reference sequence). The CDR3 runs to 17 residues. The CDR3 nucleotides are TGTGCCAGCAGTTTATTGGGAGGCGGGGGGGAATACAATGAGCAGTTCTTC. Translation gives CASSLLGGGGEYNEQFF.

Ten or more counts support this clonotype. V gene TRBV5-1 combines with J gene TRBJ2-3, with 8 bases lining up with TRBD1. J lost 6 bases, V lost 3 bases, and 6 bases had no gene match. The CDR3 runs to 14 residues. CDR1 is SGHRS, CDR2 YFSETQ, per germline. The CDR3 protein is CASSYGTGLDTQYF. The CDR3 DNA reads TGCGCCAGCAGCTATGGGACAGGTCTTGATACGCAGTATTTT.

This clonotype was detected ten times or more. The V call is TRBV4-3, the J call TRBJ2-1, with D hard to call. Germline CDR1 and CDR2: LGHNA and YSLEER. Trimming took off 4 bases at V and 3 bases at J, with 7 bases between the two ends. The CDR3 length is 13 residues. The CDR3 coding sequence is TGCGCCAGCAGCCCAGATGACTACAATGAGCAGTTCTTC. The encoded protein is CASSPDDYNEQFF.

This clonotype was observed once. The J gene is TRBJ2-5, the V gene TRBV27; TRBD2 agrees at 9 bases. V was pared by 6 bases and J by 5 bases, with 10 bases of the junction left unmatched. Per the germline V gene, CDR1 is MNHEY and CDR2 is SMNVEV (reference sequence). The CDR3 is 15 residues long. The CDR3: CASSYVAGGPETQYF. In DNA, the CDR3 is TGTGCCAGCAGCTACGTGGCGGGGGGGCCTGAGACCCAGTACTTC.

The chain couples TRBV7-6 to TRBJ2-7, with D possibly TRBD1 on 6 matching bases. This CDR3 has 14 amino acids. Looked up from germline, CDR1 is SGHVS and CDR2 is FNYEAQ. The germline V and J ends were trimmed by 5 bases and 2 bases, with 13 bases remaining between them. The CDR3 is CASSPDRLTYEQYF. The CDR3 DNA reads TGTGCCAGCAGCCCAGACAGGCTAACCTACGAGCAGTACTTC. Looking up the rest from reference TRBV7-6 and TRBJ2-7 gives the full variable domain: GAGVSQSPRYKVTKRGQDVALRCDPISGHVSLYWYRQALGQGPEFLTYFNYEAQQDKSGLPNDRFSAERPEGSISTLTIQRTEQRDSAMYRCASSPDRLTYEQYFGPGTRLTVT.

The sample holds many counts of this clonotype. V and J are TRBV12-3 or TRBV12-4 and TRBJ2-3; 12 nucleotides line up with TRBD2. This CDR3 is built from 16 residues. J lost 9 bases, V lost 5 bases, and 12 bases had no gene match. CDR3: CASSPGLAGWIETQYF. The CDR3 nucleotides read TGTGCCAGCAGTCCCGGACTAGCGGGGTGGATCGAGACGCAGTATTTT.

This clonotype was recorded at least ten times. This chain uses TRBV19 with TRBJ1-1; no reliable D call. Deletions cut 9 bases from V and 0 bases from J, with 11 bases between. This CDR3 contains 13 residues. CDR1 LNHDA and CDR2 SQIVND come from the germline V gene (reference sequence). The CDR3: CASRDSMNTEAFF. CDR3 nucleotides: TGTGCCAGCCGGGATTCGATGAACACTGAAGCTTTCTTT.

This clonotype was recorded at least ten times. The rearrangement links TRBV28 to TRBJ2-7; TRBD2 matches 13 bases. V gave up 5 bases and J gave up 1 base; unmatched junction bases: 5. The CDR3 is 16 residues long. CDR1 and CDR2 from the germline V gene are MDHEN and SYDVKM. The CDR3 region is CASSAGTSGISYEQYF. The DNA for the CDR3 is TGTGCCAGCAGTGCCGGGACTAGCGGGATTTCCTACGAGCAGTACTTC.

In the case of this clonotype: A much larger clone differs from this one at a single base, so this may be a read error. The chain couples TRBV15 to TRBJ1-1, with 8 nucleotides matching TRBD1. Germline CDR1 LNHNV, CDR2 YYDKDF (reference sequence). This CDR3 comprises 15 residues. CDR3 in amino acids: CVTSAWTGQNTEAFF. The CDR3 DNA is TGTGTCACCAGCGCCTGGACAGGGCAAAACACTGAAGCTTTCTTT.

The CDR3 here is CASSYEGTGEAETQYF. DNA for the CDR3: TGTGCCAGCAGTTACGAGGGGACTGGGGAAGCGGAGACCCAGTACTTC. The rearrangement joins TRBV6-5 to TRBJ2-5; tentative D call: TRBD2 (6 bases). Germline V gives CDR1 MNHEY, CDR2 SVGAGI. Trimming cost V 2 bases and J 5 bases, with 18 bases left between them. This CDR3 comprises 16 residues.

This clonotype was detected many times. This chain connects TRBV7-6 to TRBJ2-7, with D perhaps TRBD1 (5 bases). V lost 4 bases, J lost 0 bases, and 10 bases lay in between. CDR3 length: 14 amino acids. Germline V gene lookup returns CDR1 SGHVS and CDR2 FNYEAQ. Written as DNA, the CDR3 is TGTGCCAGCAGCTCCTCAGGGCTCTCCTACGAGCAGTACTTC. This encodes CASSSSGLSYEQYF.

The chain uses TRBV20-1 and TRBJ2-7; 12 nucleotides agree with TRBD2. V lost 6 bases to trimming and J lost 6 bases; unmatched junction nucleotides: 6. The CDR3 contains 13 residues. Germline V gives CDR1 DFQATT, CDR2 SNEGSKA (reference sequence). CDR3 loop: CSARTSGIAEQYF. CDR3 sequence (DNA): TGCAGTGCGAGGACTAGCGGGATTGCCGAGCAGTACTTC.

This clonotype was seen at least ten times. CDR3: CASSINEKLFF. The CDR3 nucleotides are TGTGCCAGCAGTATAAATGAAAAACTGTTTTTT. The rearrangement links TRBV6-2 or TRBV6-3 to TRBJ1-4; D remains unclear. V lost 5 bases, J lost 5 bases, and 3 bases lay in between. Germline V CDR1 and CDR2: MNHEY, SVGEGT. CDR3 length: 11 amino acids.